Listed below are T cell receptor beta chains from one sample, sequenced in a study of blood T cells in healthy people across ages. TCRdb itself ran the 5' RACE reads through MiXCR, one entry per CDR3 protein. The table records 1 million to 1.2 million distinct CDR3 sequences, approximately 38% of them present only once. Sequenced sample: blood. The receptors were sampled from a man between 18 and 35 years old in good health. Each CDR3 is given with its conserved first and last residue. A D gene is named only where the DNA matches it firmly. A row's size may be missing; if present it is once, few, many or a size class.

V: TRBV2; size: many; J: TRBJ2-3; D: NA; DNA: TGTGCCAGCAGCGATACTCGTCAGGGTACAGATACGCAGTATTTT; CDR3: CASSDTRQGTDTQYF
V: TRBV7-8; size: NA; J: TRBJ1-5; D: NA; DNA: TGTGCCAGCAGCGCCAGCACAGGGTTCGGTCAGCCCCAGCATTTT; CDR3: CASSASTGFGQPQHF
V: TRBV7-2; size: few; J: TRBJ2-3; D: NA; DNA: TGTGCCAGCAGCTTCCGTCAGCCGGACCACACAGATACGCAGTATTTT; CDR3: CASSFRQPDHTDTQYF
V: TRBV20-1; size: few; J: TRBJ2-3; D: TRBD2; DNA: TGCAGTGCTAGAGATGTGAGCGGGACTCACACAGATACGCAGTATTTT; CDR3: CSARDVSGTHTDTQYF
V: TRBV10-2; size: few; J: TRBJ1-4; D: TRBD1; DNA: TGCGCCAGCAGGGGGAGGACAGGGAGAAATGGTGAAAAACTGTTTTTT; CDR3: CASRGRTGRNGEKLFF
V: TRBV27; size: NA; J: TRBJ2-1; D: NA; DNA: TGTGCCAGCAGTTTAAGCAGGGCATCCTACAATGAGCAGTTCTTC; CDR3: CASSLSRASYNEQFF
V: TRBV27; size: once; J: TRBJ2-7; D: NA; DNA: TGTGCCAGCAGTTTGGCAGGGGCCCAGTACTTC; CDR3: CASSLAGAQYF
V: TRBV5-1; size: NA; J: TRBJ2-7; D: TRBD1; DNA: TGCGCCGGCAGCTTGACAGGGGGTGACTCCTACGAGCAGTACTTC; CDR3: CAGSLTGGDSYEQYF
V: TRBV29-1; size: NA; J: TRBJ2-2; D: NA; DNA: TGCAGCGTCGTTAGCGCAAATACCGGGGAGCTGTTTTTT; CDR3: CSVVSANTGELFF
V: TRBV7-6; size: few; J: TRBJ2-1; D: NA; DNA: TGTGCCAGCAGCGCCCTCCCTCTAGCGTTGTCCTACAATGAGCAGTTCTTC; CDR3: CASSALPLALSYNEQFF
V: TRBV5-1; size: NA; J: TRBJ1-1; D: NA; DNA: TGCGCCAGCAGCTTGGAGCCCGGGGATGCTGAAGCTTTCTTT; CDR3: CASSLEPGDAEAFF
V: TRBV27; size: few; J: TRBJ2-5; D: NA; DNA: TGTGCCAGCAGTTTCTACGGGAACCAAGAGACCCAGTACTTC; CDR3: CASSFYGNQETQYF
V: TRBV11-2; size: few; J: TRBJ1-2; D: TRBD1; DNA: TGTGCCAGCAGCCTACGGACAGGGTGGAACTATGGCTACACCTTC; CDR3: CASSLRTGWNYGYTF
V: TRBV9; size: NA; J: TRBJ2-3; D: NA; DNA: TGTGCCAGCAGCGGCCCGATCCGGTTTACAGCTCCTTCCACAGATACGCAGTATTTT; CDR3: CASSGPIRFTAPSTDTQYF
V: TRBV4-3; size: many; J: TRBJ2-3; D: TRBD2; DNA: TGCGCCAGCAGCCAAGATCACGGGGGGGCCTCAGATACGCAGTATTTT; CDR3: CASSQDHGGASDTQYF
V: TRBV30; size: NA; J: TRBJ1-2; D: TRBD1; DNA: TGTGCCTGGAGTCCTAGGACAGGGGGTGGCTATGGCTACACCTTC; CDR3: CAWSPRTGGGYGYTF
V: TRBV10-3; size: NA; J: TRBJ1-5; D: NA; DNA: TGTGCCATCAGTTCAGGTACTAGCAATCAGCCCCAGCATTTT; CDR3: CAISSGTSNQPQHF
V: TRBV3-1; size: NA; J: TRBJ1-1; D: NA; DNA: TGTGCCAGCAGCCAAGGGGGCTGGAACACTGAAGCTTTCTTT; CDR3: CASSQGGWNTEAFF
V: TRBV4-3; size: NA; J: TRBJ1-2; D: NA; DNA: TGCACCAGCAGCCAATCCACAGGGAATGGCTACACCTTC; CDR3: CTSSQSTGNGYTF
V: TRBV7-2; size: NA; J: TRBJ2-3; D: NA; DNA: TGTGCCAGCAGCTTGGGTGGCACGGCAGGGGAGGGTGCAGATACGCAGTATTTT; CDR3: CASSLGGTAGEGADTQYF
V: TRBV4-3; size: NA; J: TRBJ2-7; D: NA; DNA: TGCGCCAGCAGCCAAGAGTCCGGCAACAATGAGCAGTACTTC; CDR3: CASSQESGNNEQYF
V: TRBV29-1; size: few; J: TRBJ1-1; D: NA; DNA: TGCAGCGTTGAACTTGGCACTGAAGCTTTCTTT; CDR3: CSVELGTEAFF
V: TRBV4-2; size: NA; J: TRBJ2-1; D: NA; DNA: TGTGCCAGCAGCCAAATCTCCACCAATGAGCAGTTCTTC; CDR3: CASSQISTNEQFF
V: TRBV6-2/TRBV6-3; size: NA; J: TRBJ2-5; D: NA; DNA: TGTGCCAGCAGTATACCTCGGGGTGCTCAAGAGACCCAGTACTTC; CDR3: CASSIPRGAQETQYF
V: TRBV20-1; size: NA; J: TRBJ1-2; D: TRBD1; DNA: TGCAGTGCGTTGGGACAGCTTAACTATGGCTACACCTTC; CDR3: CSALGQLNYGYTF
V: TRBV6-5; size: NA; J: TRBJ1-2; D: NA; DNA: TGTGCCAGCACCGGACCGACACCCAACTATGGCTACACCTTC; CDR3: CASTGPTPNYGYTF
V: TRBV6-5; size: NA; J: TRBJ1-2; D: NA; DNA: TGTGCCAGCAGCACCGAGTATGGCTACACCTTC; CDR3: CASSTEYGYTF
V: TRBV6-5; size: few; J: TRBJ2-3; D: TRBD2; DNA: TGTGCCAGCAGTTACTCCGGGGGGGCGCAGTATTTT; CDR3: CASSYSGGAQYF
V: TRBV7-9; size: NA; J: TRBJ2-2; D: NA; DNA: TGTGCCAGCAGCTCCCCCTGGGGTACCGGGGAGCTGTTTTTT; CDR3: CASSSPWGTGELFF
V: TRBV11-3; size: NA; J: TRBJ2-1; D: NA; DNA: TGTGCCAGCAGCTCCTCCGGGACCGACAATGAGCAGTTCTTC; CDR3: CASSSSGTDNEQFF
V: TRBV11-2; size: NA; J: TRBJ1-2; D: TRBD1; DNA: TGTGCCAGCAGCACCCAGACAGGGGACTATGGCTACACCTTC; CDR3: CASSTQTGDYGYTF
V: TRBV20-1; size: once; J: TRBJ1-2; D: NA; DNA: TGCAGTGCCCCCGCCGGGGCGTATGTGGGCTACACCTTC; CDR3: CSAPAGAYVGYTF
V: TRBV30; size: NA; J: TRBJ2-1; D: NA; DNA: TGTGCCTGGAGTGTCCCGGTCAGAATCCATGGTTATGAGCAGTTCTTC; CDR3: CAWSVPVRIHGYEQFF
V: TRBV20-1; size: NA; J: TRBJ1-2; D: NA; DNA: TGCAGTGCTTTTGGGGACTGTGGGTACACCTTC; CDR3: CSAFGDCGYTF
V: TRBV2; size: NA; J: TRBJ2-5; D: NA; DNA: TGTGCCAGCAGTGAGAGCTCCGGCAGGGGGGTCCAAGAGACCCAGTACTTC; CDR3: CASSESSGRGVQETQYF
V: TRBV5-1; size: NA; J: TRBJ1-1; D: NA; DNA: TGCGCCAGCAGCTTACAAGTAAATTTACAGGCTCAAGAAGCTTTCTTT; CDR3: CASSLQVNLQAQEAFF
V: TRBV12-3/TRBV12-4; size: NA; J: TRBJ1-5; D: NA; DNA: TGTGCCAGCAGTCCCCGGCTTCCTGCGGGTAGCAATCAGCCCCAGCATTTT; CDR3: CASSPRLPAGSNQPQHF
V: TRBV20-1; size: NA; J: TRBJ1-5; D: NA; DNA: TGCAGTGCTAGGGACAGCAATGATCAGCCCCAGCATTTT; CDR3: CSARDSNDQPQHF
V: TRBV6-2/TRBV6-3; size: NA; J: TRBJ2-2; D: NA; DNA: TGTGCCAGTGTCTCGGACACCGGGGAGCTGTTTTTT; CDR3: CASVSDTGELFF
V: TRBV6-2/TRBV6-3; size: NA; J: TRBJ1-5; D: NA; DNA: TGTGCCAGCAGTTACGCACCCCGAATGTTCCAGGGGATTAGCAATCAGCCCCAGCATTTT; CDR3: CASSYAPRMFQGISNQPQHF